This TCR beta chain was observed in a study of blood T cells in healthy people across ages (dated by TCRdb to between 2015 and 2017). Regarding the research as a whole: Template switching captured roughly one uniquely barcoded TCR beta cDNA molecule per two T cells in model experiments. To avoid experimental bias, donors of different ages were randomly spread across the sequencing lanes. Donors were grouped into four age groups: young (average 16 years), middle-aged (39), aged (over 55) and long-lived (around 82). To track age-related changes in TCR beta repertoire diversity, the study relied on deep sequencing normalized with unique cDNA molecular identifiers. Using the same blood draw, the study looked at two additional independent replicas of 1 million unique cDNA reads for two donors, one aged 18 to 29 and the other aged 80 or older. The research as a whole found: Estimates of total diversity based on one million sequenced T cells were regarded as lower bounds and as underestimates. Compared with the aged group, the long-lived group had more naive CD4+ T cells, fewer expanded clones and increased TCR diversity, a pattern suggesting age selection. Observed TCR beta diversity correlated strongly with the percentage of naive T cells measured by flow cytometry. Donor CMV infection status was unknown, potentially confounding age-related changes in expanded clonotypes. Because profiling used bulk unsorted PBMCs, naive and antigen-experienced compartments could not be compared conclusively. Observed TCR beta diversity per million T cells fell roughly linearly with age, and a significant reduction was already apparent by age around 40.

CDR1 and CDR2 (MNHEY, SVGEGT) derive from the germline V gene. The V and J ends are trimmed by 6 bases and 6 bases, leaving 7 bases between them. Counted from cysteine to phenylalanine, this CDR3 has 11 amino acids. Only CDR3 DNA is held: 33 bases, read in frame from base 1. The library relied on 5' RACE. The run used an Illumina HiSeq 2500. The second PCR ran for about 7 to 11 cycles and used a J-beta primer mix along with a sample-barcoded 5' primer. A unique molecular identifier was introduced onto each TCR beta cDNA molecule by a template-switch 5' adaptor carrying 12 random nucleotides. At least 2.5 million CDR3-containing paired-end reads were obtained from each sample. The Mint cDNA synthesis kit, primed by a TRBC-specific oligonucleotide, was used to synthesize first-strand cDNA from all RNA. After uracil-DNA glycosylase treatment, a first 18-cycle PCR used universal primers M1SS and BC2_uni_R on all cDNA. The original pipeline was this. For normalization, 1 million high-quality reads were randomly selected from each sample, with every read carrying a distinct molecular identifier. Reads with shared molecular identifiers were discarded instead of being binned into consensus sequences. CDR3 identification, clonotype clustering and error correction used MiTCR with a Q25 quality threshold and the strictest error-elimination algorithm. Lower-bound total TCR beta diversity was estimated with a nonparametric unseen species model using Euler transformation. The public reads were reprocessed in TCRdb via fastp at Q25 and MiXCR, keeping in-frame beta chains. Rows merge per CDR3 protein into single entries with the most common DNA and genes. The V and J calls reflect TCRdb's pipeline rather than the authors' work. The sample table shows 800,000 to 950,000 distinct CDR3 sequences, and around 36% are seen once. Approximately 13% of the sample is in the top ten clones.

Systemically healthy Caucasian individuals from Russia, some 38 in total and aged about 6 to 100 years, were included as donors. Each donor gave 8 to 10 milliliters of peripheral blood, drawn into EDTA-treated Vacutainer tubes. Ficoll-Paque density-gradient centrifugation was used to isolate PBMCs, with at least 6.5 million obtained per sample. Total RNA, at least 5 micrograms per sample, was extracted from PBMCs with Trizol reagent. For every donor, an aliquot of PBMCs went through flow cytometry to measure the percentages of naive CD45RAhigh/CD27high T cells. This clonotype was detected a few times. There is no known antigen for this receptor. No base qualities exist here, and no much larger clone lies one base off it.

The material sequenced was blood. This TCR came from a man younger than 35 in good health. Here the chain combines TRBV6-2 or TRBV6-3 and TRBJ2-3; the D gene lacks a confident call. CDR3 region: CASRDGDTQYF. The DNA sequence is TGTGCCAGCAGGGATGGTGATACGCAGTATTTT.